Listed below are T cell receptor beta chains from one sample, sequenced in a study of cytomegalovirus exposure and HLA in healthy donors. Produced via immunoSEQ multiplex PCR; TCRdb's table is partial and in-frame only. The data hold around 64,000 clones, with roughly 74% observed a single time. Material: PBMCs. The receptors originated from a man between 18 and 35 years old in good health and CMV-seropositive. CDR3s include the opening cysteine and the closing phenylalanine or tryptophan. Each record gives: D gene, J gene, V gene, clone size, CDR3 DNA, CDR3 protein. A D gene is named only where the DNA matches it firmly. Size tells how often a clone was seen (once, few, many) or the class of an expanded clone, and some rows leave it out.

d_call: .; j_call: TRBJ1-3; v_call: TRBV29-1; clone_size: .; cdr3_nt: TGCAGCGTTTCGGTGTCTGGAAACACCATATATTTT; cdr3_aa: CSVSVSGNTIYF
d_call: TRBD1; j_call: TRBJ2-7; v_call: TRBV5-1; clone_size: .; cdr3_nt: TGCGCCAGCAGCTTACAGGGGAGCTCCTACGAGCAGTACTTC; cdr3_aa: CASSLQGSSYEQYF
d_call: .; j_call: TRBJ1-3; v_call: TRBV30; clone_size: .; cdr3_nt: TGTGCCTGGAGTGTTTCCTCGGGAGGGGACGGATATTTT; cdr3_aa: CAWSVSSGGDGYF
d_call: TRBD1; j_call: TRBJ2-7; v_call: TRBV14; clone_size: .; cdr3_nt: TGTGCCAGCAGCCACTGGACAGGGTACGAGCAGTACTTC; cdr3_aa: CASSHWTGYEQYF
d_call: .; j_call: TRBJ2-7; v_call: TRBV6-5; clone_size: .; cdr3_nt: TGTGCCAGCAGTTACTCTGATCAGGGGTACGAGCAGTACTTC; cdr3_aa: CASSYSDQGYEQYF
d_call: .; j_call: TRBJ2-7; v_call: TRBV7-9; clone_size: once; cdr3_nt: TGTGCCAGCAGCCTCAGGGGCGATTCCTACGAGCAGTACTTC; cdr3_aa: CASSLRGDSYEQYF
d_call: TRBD1; j_call: TRBJ1-4; v_call: TRBV6-5; clone_size: once; cdr3_nt: TGTGCCAGCAGCTCCGGGACAGGGCGGGAAAAACTGTTTTTT; cdr3_aa: CASSSGTGREKLFF
d_call: .; j_call: TRBJ2-7; v_call: TRBV4-1; clone_size: .; cdr3_nt: TGCGCCAGCAGCCAGGAGGACAGATACTCCTACGAGCAGTACTTC; cdr3_aa: CASSQEDRYSYEQYF
d_call: TRBD2; j_call: TRBJ2-3; v_call: TRBV7-8; clone_size: .; cdr3_nt: TGTGCCAGCAGCCCCTGGAACCAGCGGGAGAGGTCAGATACGCAGTATTTT; cdr3_aa: CASSPWNQRERSDTQYF
d_call: .; j_call: TRBJ1-1; v_call: TRBV13; clone_size: .; cdr3_nt: TGTGCCAGCAGCTACCGGGAAACAGTGAACACTGAAGCTTTCTTT; cdr3_aa: CASSYRETVNTEAFF
d_call: TRBD1; j_call: TRBJ2-1; v_call: TRBV2; clone_size: .; cdr3_nt: TGTGCCAGCCGGGACAGTACTAACAATGAGCAGTTCTTC; cdr3_aa: CASRDSTNNEQFF
d_call: .; j_call: TRBJ1-2; v_call: TRBV13; clone_size: once; cdr3_nt: TGTGCCAGCAGCTTAAAGGGGGTCGGTAACTATGGCTACACCTTC; cdr3_aa: CASSLKGVGNYGYTF
d_call: TRBD1; j_call: TRBJ2-3; v_call: TRBV29-1; clone_size: .; cdr3_nt: TGCAGCGTGTTCGACAGGGGAGCCACAGATACGCAGTATTTT; cdr3_aa: CSVFDRGATDTQYF
d_call: .; j_call: TRBJ2-3; v_call: TRBV29-1; clone_size: .; cdr3_nt: TGCAGCGTTGCGGGGAGGGGGACAGATACGCAGTATTTT; cdr3_aa: CSVAGRGTDTQYF
d_call: TRBD1; j_call: TRBJ2-3; v_call: TRBV6-5; clone_size: .; cdr3_nt: TGTGCCAGCAGTTACCTAAGACAGGGGGTAGATACGCAGTATTTT; cdr3_aa: CASSYLRQGVDTQYF
d_call: .; j_call: TRBJ2-1; v_call: TRBV27; clone_size: few; cdr3_nt: TGTGCCAGCAGTACTCCGGGTGAGCAGTTCTTC; cdr3_aa: CASSTPGEQFF
d_call: TRBD2; j_call: TRBJ2-5; v_call: TRBV7-9; clone_size: .; cdr3_nt: TGTGCCAGCAGCCCGACGGGACTAGCCGAGACCCAGTACTTC; cdr3_aa: CASSPTGLAETQYF
d_call: .; j_call: TRBJ2-7; v_call: TRBV6-5; clone_size: .; cdr3_nt: TGTGCCAGTTCCCCGGGACTGCACTCCTACGAGCAGTACTTC; cdr3_aa: CASSPGLHSYEQYF
d_call: .; j_call: TRBJ1-2; v_call: TRBV7-9; clone_size: .; cdr3_nt: TGTGCCAGCAGCCCGCCGACGAGCGGGAACTATGGCTACACCTTC; cdr3_aa: CASSPPTSGNYGYTF
d_call: .; j_call: TRBJ1-3; v_call: TRBV2; clone_size: few; cdr3_nt: TGTGCCATCCGCATTAAGGCAGGCCTGGCCCTGCGTCCTGGAAACACCATATATTTT; cdr3_aa: CAIRIKAGLALRPGNTIYF
d_call: TRBD2; j_call: TRBJ2-7; v_call: TRBV2; clone_size: .; cdr3_nt: TGTGCCACCGGACTAGCCTCCTACGAGCAGTACTTC; cdr3_aa: CATGLASYEQYF
d_call: TRBD1; j_call: TRBJ2-2; v_call: TRBV14; clone_size: .; cdr3_nt: TGTGCCAGCAGCCTATACAGGGGTAACACCGGGGAGCTGTTTTTT; cdr3_aa: CASSLYRGNTGELFF
d_call: TRBD2; j_call: TRBJ2-1; v_call: TRBV2; clone_size: once; cdr3_nt: TGTGCCAGCACCCCGGGACTAGCGGGGGAGCAGTTCTTC; cdr3_aa: CASTPGLAGEQFF
d_call: TRBD1; j_call: TRBJ1-1; v_call: TRBV10-3; clone_size: few; cdr3_nt: TGTGCCATCAGTGCCGAGACAGGGGCGTGGAACACTGAAGCTTTCTTT; cdr3_aa: CAISAETGAWNTEAFF
d_call: .; j_call: TRBJ1-6; v_call: TRBV30; clone_size: .; cdr3_nt: TGTGCCTGGAGTAGACAGGATAATTCACCCCTCCACTTT; cdr3_aa: CAWSRQDNSPLHF
d_call: TRBD2; j_call: TRBJ2-1; v_call: TRBV4-2; clone_size: .; cdr3_nt: TGTGCCAGCAGCCATCAGACTAGCGGGGCCTACAATGAGCAGTTCTTC; cdr3_aa: CASSHQTSGAYNEQFF
d_call: TRBD1; j_call: TRBJ2-6; v_call: TRBV2; clone_size: few; cdr3_nt: TGTGCCAGCCTCGACAGGGTCGCTGGGGCCAACGTCCTGACTTTC; cdr3_aa: CASLDRVAGANVLTF
d_call: TRBD1; j_call: TRBJ2-7; v_call: TRBV6-6; clone_size: .; cdr3_nt: TGTGCCAGCAGTTACGGGCCGGGACAGGGGAACTACGAGCAGTACTTC; cdr3_aa: CASSYGPGQGNYEQYF
d_call: .; j_call: TRBJ2-7; v_call: TRBV6-1; clone_size: .; cdr3_nt: TGTGCCAGCAGTGAGCCCGGACTGCCTTACGAGCAGTACTTC; cdr3_aa: CASSEPGLPYEQYF
d_call: .; j_call: TRBJ1-1; v_call: TRBV2; clone_size: .; cdr3_nt: TGTGCCAGCCTCCGGGACAATGATTACACTGAAGCTTTCTTT; cdr3_aa: CASLRDNDYTEAFF
d_call: .; j_call: TRBJ2-3; v_call: TRBV7-2; clone_size: .; cdr3_nt: TGTGCCAGCAGCTATTACACAGATACGCAGTATTTT; cdr3_aa: CASSYYTDTQYF
d_call: TRBD1; j_call: TRBJ1-2; v_call: TRBV5-1; clone_size: .; cdr3_nt: TGCGCCAGCAGCTTGGACGAGACAGGGGGCGACTATGGCTACACCTTC; cdr3_aa: CASSLDETGGDYGYTF
d_call: TRBD1; j_call: TRBJ2-5; v_call: TRBV4-1; clone_size: .; cdr3_nt: TGCGCCAGCAGCCAGGGGACAGGTTGGGAGACCCAGTACTTC; cdr3_aa: CASSQGTGWETQYF
d_call: .; j_call: TRBJ1-5; v_call: TRBV2; clone_size: .; cdr3_nt: TGTGCCAGCAGTGCAGGATTCGTTAGCAATCAGCCCCAGCATTTT; cdr3_aa: CASSAGFVSNQPQHF
d_call: TRBD2; j_call: TRBJ2-7; v_call: TRBV2; clone_size: .; cdr3_nt: TGTGCCAGCATGGCCCGGGGGGTGGCAAGGGAGCAGTACTTC; cdr3_aa: CASMARGVAREQYF
d_call: TRBD1; j_call: TRBJ1-3; v_call: TRBV5-1; clone_size: .; cdr3_nt: TGCGCCAGCAGCCAAACAGGGGATGGAAACACCATATATTTT; cdr3_aa: CASSQTGDGNTIYF
d_call: .; j_call: TRBJ1-5; v_call: TRBV27; clone_size: .; cdr3_nt: TGTGCCAGCCGGTCACGAAGCAATCAGCCCCAGCATTTT; cdr3_aa: CASRSRSNQPQHF
d_call: .; j_call: TRBJ1-1; v_call: TRBV15; clone_size: few; cdr3_nt: TGTGCCACCCGAACCAGATCTACTGAAGCTTTCTTT; cdr3_aa: CATRTRSTEAFF
d_call: TRBD1; j_call: TRBJ2-1; v_call: TRBV29-1; clone_size: once; cdr3_nt: TGCAGCGTGGACGGACAGGGTAGTTGGGAGCAGTTCTTC; cdr3_aa: CSVDGQGSWEQFF
d_call: .; j_call: TRBJ2-3; v_call: TRBV15; clone_size: .; cdr3_nt: TGTGCCACCAGCAGAGATATAACTACCAATACGCAGTATTTT; cdr3_aa: CATSRDITTNTQYF
d_call: .; j_call: TRBJ2-5; v_call: TRBV6-1; clone_size: once; cdr3_nt: TGTGCCAGCAGTGAAGCACCCGGGACCCAGTACTTC; cdr3_aa: CASSEAPGTQYF